Listed here are 22 T cell receptor beta chains from one sample, sequenced in a study of blood T cell repertoires in COVID-19. Libraries were prepared by immunoSEQ multiplex PCR; TCRdb keeps only in-frame clonotypes and omits some of them. The top ten clones hold about 1.9% of a sample with over 150,000 clones, 80% to 90% of them seen once. Sequencing was performed on peripheral blood. Source of these receptors: a man between 18 and 35 years old who had recovered from COVID-19.

The V call is TRBV25-1, the J call TRBJ2-1, with a tentative D call TRBD1 (6 bases). CDR3 length equals 13 residues. Germline V gives CDR1 MGHDK, CDR2 SYGVNS. The V end lost 2 bases, the J end lost 7 bases, and 9 bases lay between the germline ends. The CDR3 sequence is CASSEQDSNEQFF. The CDR3 DNA reads TGTGCCAGCAGTGAACAGGACAGTAATGAGCAGTTCTTC. Combining the CDR3 with reference TRBV25-1 and TRBJ2-1 gives the whole variable domain EADIYQTPRYLVIGTGKKITLECSQTMGHDKMYWYQQDPGMELHLIHYSYGVNSTEKGDLSSESTVSRIRTEHFPLTLESARPSHTSQYLCASSEQDSNEQFFGPGTRLTVL.

The CDR3 here is CASTRAGVLTDTQYF. CDR3 bases: TGTGCCAGCACCCGAGCGGGAGTCTTGACAGATACGCAGTATTTT. The chain has TRBV2 and TRBJ2-3; 8 nucleotides match TRBD2. Germline trimming cut 7 bases from V and 3 bases from J; bases unmatched to any gene: 9. Germline assignment: CDR1 SNHLY and CDR2 FYNNEI. This CDR3 is built from 15 residues.

The V call is TRBV3-1 (or the pseudogene TRBV3-2), the J call TRBJ2-3; TRBD2 aligns across 10 bases. The CDR3 has 15 residues. The V and J ends lost 4 bases and 5 bases, in that order; junction bases with no gene match: 6. From germline, CDR1 is LGHDT and CDR2 YNNKEL (reference sequence). CDR3 nucleotides: TGTGCCAGCAGCCCCAGCGGGAGGGCCATAGATACGCAGTATTTT. It encodes CASSPSGRAIDTQYF.

This clone has more than one count but fewer than ten. The chain uses TRBV4-3 and TRBJ2-1; D is undetermined. CDR3 length equals 13 residues. V lost 3 bases and J lost 9, with 12 bases in between. The germline V gene has CDR1 LGHNA and CDR2 YSLEER. CDR3 sequence (DNA): TGCGCCAGCAGCCAGACGACCAGAGGTGAGCAGTTCTTC. Its protein is CASSQTTRGEQFF.

The V and J genes are TRBV11-2 and TRBJ1-1, with a tentative D call TRBD1 (5 bases). Germline CDR1 SGHAT, CDR2 FQNNGV. CDR3 size: 12 residues. Trimming cost V 3 bases and J 6 bases, with 8 bases left between them. The CDR3 reads CASSFQGSEAFF. The CDR3 bases are TGTGCCAGCAGCTTCCAGGGTTCTGAAGCTTTCTTT.

This clone occurred once. The chain uses TRBV19 and TRBJ2-5, with 8 nucleotides matching TRBD1. Germline V gene sequence: CDR1 LNHDA, CDR2 SQIVND (reference sequence). V lost 3 bases to trimming and J lost 5 bases; unmatched junction nucleotides: 5. This CDR3 is 14 amino acids long. The CDR3: CASSIGQGRETQYF. CDR3 DNA: TGTGCCAGTAGTATTGGACAGGGACGGGAGACCCAGTACTTC. Using reference TRBV19 and TRBJ2-5 for the parts outside the CDR3, the full variable domain is DGGITQSPKYLFRKEGQNVTLSCEQNLNHDAMYWYRQDPGQGLRLIYYSQIVNDFQKGDIAEGYSVSREKKESFPLTVTSAQKNPTAFYLCASSIGQGRETQYFGPGTRLLVL.

The genes are TRBV9 and TRBJ2-2, with D possibly TRBD2 on 6 matching bases. V was trimmed by 0 bases and J by 0 bases, leaving 15 bases between them. Germline CDR1 is SGDLS and CDR2 is YYNGEE. The length of the CDR3 is 18 residues. DNA for the CDR3: TGTGCCAGCAGCGTAGGGGTTAGCGGAGTTTCGAACACCGGGGAGCTGTTTTTT. Residues: CASSVGVSGVSNTGELFF.

V gene TRBV12-3 or TRBV12-4 combines with J gene TRBJ2-7; D gene uncertain. The V end lost 3 bases, the J end lost 3 bases, and 9 bases lay between the germline ends. The CDR3 sequence is 13 residues long. CDR3 DNA: TGTGCCAGCAGTTTCTCGAGTCACTACGAGCAGTACTTC. Its protein is CASSFSSHYEQYF.

The chain uses TRBV29-1 and TRBJ1-2, with a tentative D call TRBD1 (5 bases). CDR1 is SQVTM, CDR2 ANQGSEA, per germline. The CDR3 totals 12 residues. The V gene lost 3 bases and the J gene lost 7 bases, with 12 bases spanning the gap. CDR3 nucleotides: TGCAGCGTTGATTCGGGGGGAGTTGGCTACACCTTC. Encoded protein: CSVDSGGVGYTF.

This clone turned up a few times. The chain links TRBV6-6 to TRBJ1-1, with 7 bases that match TRBD1. In germline, CDR1 is MNHNY, CDR2 SVGAGI (reference sequence). The CDR3 length is 15 residues. Trimming removed 5 bases from V and 0 bases from J; junction bases left unmatched: 6. The CDR3 DNA sequence: TGTGCCAGCAGTAACCACAGGGGAATGAACACTGAAGCTTTCTTT. Protein product: CASSNHRGMNTEAFF.

This clone appeared a single time. V is TRBV6-6 and J is TRBJ2-7, with TRBD2 matching over 14 bases. The CDR3 has 16 amino acids. V dropped 4 bases and J dropped 2; count of bases not matched to a gene: 4. Germline assignment: CDR1 MNHNY and CDR2 SVGAGI (reference sequence). CDR3 sequence: CASSSGLAGVTYEQYF. CDR3 in DNA: TGTGCCAGCAGTTCGGGACTAGCGGGAGTTACCTACGAGCAGTACTTC.

CDR3 sequence: CASSPQSGITNTEAFF. The DNA of the CDR3 is TGTGCCAGCTCACCCCAGTCCGGGATCACGAACACTGAAGCTTTCTTT. This rearrangement joins TRBV18 to TRBJ1-1; D is undetermined. From germline, CDR1 is KGHSH and CDR2 LQKENI. V was pared by 3 bases and J by 1 base, with 15 bases between. The CDR3 covers 16 residues.

V is TRBV5-1 and J is TRBJ1-2; D unclear. Germline V gene lookup returns CDR1 SGHRS and CDR2 YFSETQ. This CDR3 spans 14 amino acids. The germline V and J ends were trimmed by 0 bases and 6 bases, with 12 bases remaining between them. This chain's CDR3 is CASSLERTANGYTF. CDR3 in DNA: TGCGCCAGCAGCTTGGAAAGGACTGCCAATGGCTACACCTTC.

J is TRBJ2-7 and V is TRBV4-1; a possible D gene is TRBD1 (6 bases). The CDR3 runs 14 residues. V was pared by 4 bases and J by 4 bases, with 14 bases between. The germline gives CDR1 MGHRA, CDR2 YSYEKL. CDR3 sequence (DNA): TGCGCCAGCAGCCCCCGAGGGGGAATGTACGAGCAGTACTTC. As protein: CASSPRGGMYEQYF.

The chain has TRBV27 and TRBJ2-5, with 11 positions matching TRBD2. Germline V lookup: CDR1 MNHEY, CDR2 SMNVEV (reference sequence). The CDR3 consists of 15 residues. V was pared by 3 bases and J by 1 base, with 1 base of the junction left unmatched. The CDR3 spells CASSLTSGVQETQYF. The DNA of the CDR3 is TGTGCCAGCAGTTTGACTAGCGGGGTCCAAGAGACCCAGTACTTC.

The chain combines TRBV24-1 with TRBJ2-4; D remains ambiguous. The CDR3 has 16 residues. V lost 2 bases and J lost 0, with 10 bases in between. From germline, CDR1 is KGHDR and CDR2 SFDVKD. The CDR3 DNA reads as TGTGCCACCAGTGATTCCCAACAGCTAGCCAAAAACATTCAGTACTTC. Protein product: CATSDSQQLAKNIQYF.

The chain recombines TRBV18 with TRBJ2-2; 7 bases are a match to TRBD1. Germline V gene lookup returns CDR1 KGHSH and CDR2 LQKENI. The CDR3 sequence is 15 residues long. The trim removed 4 bases at V and 0 bases at J, leaving 2 bases unmatched. CDR3 nucleotide sequence: TGTGCCAGCTCACACGGGACAGCGAACACCGGGGAGCTGTTTTTT. It yields the protein CASSHGTANTGELFF.

V usage is TRBV7-9 and J usage is TRBJ1-1, with TRBD1 identical over 7 bases. Per the germline V gene, CDR1 is SEHNR and CDR2 is FQNEAQ (reference sequence). Trimming cost V 4 bases and J 1 base; bases outside gene matches: 6. The CDR3 has 15 residues. CDR3 sequence reads: CASSSVRTGNTEAFF. CDR3 nucleotides: TGTGCCAGCAGCTCAGTAAGGACAGGGAACACTGAAGCTTTCTTT. The complete variable domain, with remaining parts taken from reference TRBV7-9 and TRBJ1-1, reads DTGVSQNPRHKITKRGQNVTFRCDPISEHNRLYWYRQTLGQGPEFLTYFQNEAQLEKSRLLSDRFSAERPKGSFSTLEIQRTEQGDSAMYLCASSSVRTGNTEAFFGQGTRLTVV.

The count of this clone is one. The chain combines TRBV11-2 with TRBJ2-7; D is uncertain. Trimming removed 9 bases from V and 3 bases from J, with 18 bases in between. This CDR3 contains 14 residues. The germline V gene encodes CDR1 SGHAT and CDR2 FQNNGV. CDR3 region: CASARNGLLYEQYF. CDR3 DNA sequence: TGTGCCAGTGCAAGGAACGGGTTGCTCTACGAGCAGTACTTC.

This chain connects TRBV12-3 or TRBV12-4 to TRBJ1-2; tentative D call: TRBD1 (5 bases). V lost 5 bases and J 4 bases, leaving 11 bases between the germline ends. The CDR3 is made up of 13 amino acids. The CDR3 DNA follows: TGTGCCAGCAGTCGTCGGACAATCTATGGCTACACCTTC. Encoded protein: CASSRRTIYGYTF.

The CDR3 loop is CATVFQGLYGYTF. DNA for the CDR3: TGTGCCACCGTCTTTCAGGGACTCTATGGCTACACCTTC. The rearrangement joins TRBV28 to TRBJ1-2, with a weak D call TRBD1 (5 bases). Germline assignment: CDR1 MDHEN and CDR2 SYDVKM. The CDR3 consists of 13 residues. V lost 10 bases to trimming and J lost 4 bases, with 16 bases between them.

This sequence joins TRBV6-5 and TRBJ1-2, with TRBD1 matching over 8 bases. CDR1 is MNHEY, CDR2 SVGAGI, per germline. The CDR3 has 13 residues. With V trimmed by 5 bases and J by 6 bases, 5 bases remained unmatched. The CDR3 spells CASSRSGGDGYTF. The CDR3, as DNA: TGTGCCAGCAGTCGGTCAGGGGGCGATGGCTACACCTTC.